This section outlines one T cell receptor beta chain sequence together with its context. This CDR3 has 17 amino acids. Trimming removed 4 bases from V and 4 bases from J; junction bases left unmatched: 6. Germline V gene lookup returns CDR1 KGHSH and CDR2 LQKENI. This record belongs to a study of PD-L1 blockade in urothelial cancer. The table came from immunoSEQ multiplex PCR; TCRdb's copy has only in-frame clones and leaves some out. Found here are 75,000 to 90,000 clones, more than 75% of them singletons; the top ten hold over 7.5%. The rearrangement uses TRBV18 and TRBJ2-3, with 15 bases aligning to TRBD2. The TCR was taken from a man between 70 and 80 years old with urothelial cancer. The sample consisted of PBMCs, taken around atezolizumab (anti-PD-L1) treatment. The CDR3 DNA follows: TGTGCCAGCTCACTCCCGGGACTAGCGGGGGGCCCAGATACGCAGTATTTT. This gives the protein CASSLPGLAGGPDTQYF.